The sequence of this T cell receptor (beta chain) was determined in a study of PD-L1 blockade in urothelial cancer. The V gene lost 0 bases and the J gene lost 0 bases, with 7 bases spanning the gap. Germline values: CDR1 SGHDT, CDR2 YYEEEE. The length of the CDR3 is 15 residues. TCRdb's copy holds only in-frame clones and misses some; the assay was immunoSEQ multiplex PCR. This sample yields tens of thousands of clones, of which around 87% are seen a single time; 2.5% to 3.5% belongs to the top ten. Sequencing used PBMCs, obtained around atezolizumab (anti-PD-L1) treatment. This receptor was obtained from a man aged 50 to 59 with urothelial cancer. This chain links TRBV5-6 with TRBJ1-5; D call uncertain. The chain's CDR3 is CASSLAGPSNQPQHF. The CDR3 DNA reads TGTGCCAGCAGCTTGGCGGGTCCTAGCAATCAGCCCCAGCATTTT.